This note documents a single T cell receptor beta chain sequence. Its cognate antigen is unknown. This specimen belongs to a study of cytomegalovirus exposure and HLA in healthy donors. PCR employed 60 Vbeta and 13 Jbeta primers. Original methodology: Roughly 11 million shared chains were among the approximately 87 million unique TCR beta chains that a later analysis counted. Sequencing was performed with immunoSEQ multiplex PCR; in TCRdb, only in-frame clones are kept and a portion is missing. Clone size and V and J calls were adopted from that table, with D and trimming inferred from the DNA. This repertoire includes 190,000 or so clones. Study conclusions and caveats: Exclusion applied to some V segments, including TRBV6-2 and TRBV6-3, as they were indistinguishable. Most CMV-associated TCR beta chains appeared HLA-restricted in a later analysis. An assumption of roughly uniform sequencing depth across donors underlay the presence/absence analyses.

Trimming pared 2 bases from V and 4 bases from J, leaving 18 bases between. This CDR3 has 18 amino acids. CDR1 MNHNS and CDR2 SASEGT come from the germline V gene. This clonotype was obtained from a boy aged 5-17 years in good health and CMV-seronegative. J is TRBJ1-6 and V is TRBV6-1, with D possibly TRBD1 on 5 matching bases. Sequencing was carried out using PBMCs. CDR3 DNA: TGTGCCAGCAGTGAAACAGTTTCGGGGGGAACTTATAATTCACCCCTCCACTTT. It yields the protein CASSETVSGGTYNSPLHF.